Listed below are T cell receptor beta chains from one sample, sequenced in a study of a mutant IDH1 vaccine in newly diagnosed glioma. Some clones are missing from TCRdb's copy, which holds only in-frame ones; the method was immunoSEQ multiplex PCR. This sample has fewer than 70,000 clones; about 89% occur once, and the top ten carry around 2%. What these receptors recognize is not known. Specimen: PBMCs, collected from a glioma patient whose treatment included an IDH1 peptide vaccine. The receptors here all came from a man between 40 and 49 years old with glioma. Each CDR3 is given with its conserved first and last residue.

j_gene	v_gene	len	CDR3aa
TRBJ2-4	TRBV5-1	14	CASRGQGIVDIQYF
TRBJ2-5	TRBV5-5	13	CASSRDGAGTQYF
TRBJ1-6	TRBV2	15	CASSLNDGTNSPLHF
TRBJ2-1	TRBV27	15	CASSLSLADTMTQFF
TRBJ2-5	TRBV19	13	CASSTTNSETQYF
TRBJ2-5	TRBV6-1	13	CAKSRTRTETQYF
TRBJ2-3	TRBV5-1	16	CASSLGVGGGTDTQYF
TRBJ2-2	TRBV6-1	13	CASSDRGAGELFF
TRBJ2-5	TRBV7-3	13	CASSAGHQETQYF
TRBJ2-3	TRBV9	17	CASSVALKGLVLDTQYF
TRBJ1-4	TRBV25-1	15	CASSEYGGAGEKLFF
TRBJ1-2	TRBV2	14	CASRDLRGGYGYTF
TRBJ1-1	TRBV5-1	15	CASSLGIGTYTEAFF
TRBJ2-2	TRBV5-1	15	CASSSRTGDTGELFF
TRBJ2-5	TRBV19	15	CASSPQDGQKETQYF
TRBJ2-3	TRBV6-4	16	CASRKSGASPTDTQYF
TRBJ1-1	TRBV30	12	CAWSSGYTEAFF
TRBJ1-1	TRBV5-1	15	CASKPNRGLNTEAFF
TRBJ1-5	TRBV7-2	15	CASSSGQGTIWPQHF
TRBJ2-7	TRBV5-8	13	CASSPQLGTSRYF
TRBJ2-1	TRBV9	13	CASSGLSYNEQFF
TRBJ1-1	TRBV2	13	CASKTEGWTEAFF
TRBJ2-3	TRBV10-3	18	CAISPGLAGGGTTDTQYF
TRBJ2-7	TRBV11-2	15	CASSLDKDRGYEQYF
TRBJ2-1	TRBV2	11	CASSPGQGQFF
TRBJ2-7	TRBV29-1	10	CSWLLYEQYF
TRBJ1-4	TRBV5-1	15	CASSLDGATNEKLFF
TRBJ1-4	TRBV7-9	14	CASSDTGANEKLFF
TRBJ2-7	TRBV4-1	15	CASSQDLSQGYEQYF
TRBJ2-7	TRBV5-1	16	CASSLGLAGGQYEQYF
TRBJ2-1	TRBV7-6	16	CASSLVGLAGINEQFF
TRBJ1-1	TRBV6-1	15	CASSGAYYKVAEAFF
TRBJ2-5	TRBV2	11	CASRRTGGQYF
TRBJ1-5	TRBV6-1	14	CASSEGYFNQPQHF
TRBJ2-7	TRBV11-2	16	CASSRGSTSGAYEQYF
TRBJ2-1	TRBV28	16	CASSSPYRGTGNEQFF
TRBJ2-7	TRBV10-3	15	CAISDPGAKGHEQYF
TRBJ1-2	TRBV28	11	CASSLTRAYTF
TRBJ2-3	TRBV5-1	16	CASSRNDRGGTDTQYF
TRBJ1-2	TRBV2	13	CASSRDSTRGYTF